This T cell receptor beta chain is drawn from a study of OX40 agonist ivuxolimab in advanced cancers. Trimming stripped 6 bases from V and 0 bases from J, with 13 bases between. The CDR3 runs to 15 residues. Germline loops: CDR1 MNHNS, CDR2 SASEGT. Only in-frame clones appear in the TCRdb table, and some are missing; sequencing was by immunoSEQ multiplex PCR. The sample holds some 95,000 clones, around 92% seen once. The source material was CD4+ or CD8+ T cells sorted from blood, sampled in a trial of the OX40 agonist ivuxolimab. This TCR came from an adult with an advanced solid tumor such as melanoma, head and neck, liver or kidney cancer. The V call is TRBV6-1, the J call TRBJ2-3; D is possibly TRBD1 or TRBD2 (5 bases each). The chain's CDR3 is CASSPEGRSTDTQYF. DNA for the CDR3: TGTGCCAGCAGCCCTGAGGGACGAAGCACAGATACGCAGTATTTT.